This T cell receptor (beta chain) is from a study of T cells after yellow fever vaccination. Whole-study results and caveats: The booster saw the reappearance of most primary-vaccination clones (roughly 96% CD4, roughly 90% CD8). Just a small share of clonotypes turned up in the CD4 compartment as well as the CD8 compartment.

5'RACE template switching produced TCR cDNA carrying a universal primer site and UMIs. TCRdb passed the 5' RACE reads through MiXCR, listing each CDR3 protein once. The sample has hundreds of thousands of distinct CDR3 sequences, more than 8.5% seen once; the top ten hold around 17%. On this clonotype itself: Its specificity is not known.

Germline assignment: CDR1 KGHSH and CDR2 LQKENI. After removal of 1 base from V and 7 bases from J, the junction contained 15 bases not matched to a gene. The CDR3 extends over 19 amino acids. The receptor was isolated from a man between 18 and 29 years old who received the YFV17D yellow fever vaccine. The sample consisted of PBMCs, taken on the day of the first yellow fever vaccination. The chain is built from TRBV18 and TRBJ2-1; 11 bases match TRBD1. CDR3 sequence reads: CASSPLRHTGTGGPNEQFF. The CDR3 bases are TGTGCCAGCTCACCACTCAGACACACCGGGACAGGGGGACCTAATGAGCAGTTCTTC.